This T cell receptor (beta chain) is drawn from a study of response to subunit inactivated influenza vaccine. Notes on the study in general: T cells newly recruited by each seasonal influenza vaccination are few, the authors suggested.

The CDR3 is made up of 14 amino acids. Per germline, CDR1 MNHNS and CDR2 SASEGT. Between the trimmed V and J ends, which lost 8 bases and 2 bases, there was a span of 14 bases. MiXCR was run by TCRdb on the RT-PCR reads, yielding one entry per CDR3 protein. The top ten hold about 9.4% of the sample, which has about 310,000 distinct CDR3 sequences, about 20% seen once. Of note for this clonotype: The antigen is undetermined.

The sample in question was PBMCs from blood, obtained about 20 months after vaccination. This chain uses TRBV6-1 with TRBJ2-3; possibly TRBD2 for D (6 bases). This TCR derives from a man aged 45 to 70 who received an inactivated influenza vaccine. The CDR3 coding sequence is TGTGCCAGCGCTTTGGGGGGAACCACAGATACGCAGTATTTT. As protein: CASALGGTTDTQYF.